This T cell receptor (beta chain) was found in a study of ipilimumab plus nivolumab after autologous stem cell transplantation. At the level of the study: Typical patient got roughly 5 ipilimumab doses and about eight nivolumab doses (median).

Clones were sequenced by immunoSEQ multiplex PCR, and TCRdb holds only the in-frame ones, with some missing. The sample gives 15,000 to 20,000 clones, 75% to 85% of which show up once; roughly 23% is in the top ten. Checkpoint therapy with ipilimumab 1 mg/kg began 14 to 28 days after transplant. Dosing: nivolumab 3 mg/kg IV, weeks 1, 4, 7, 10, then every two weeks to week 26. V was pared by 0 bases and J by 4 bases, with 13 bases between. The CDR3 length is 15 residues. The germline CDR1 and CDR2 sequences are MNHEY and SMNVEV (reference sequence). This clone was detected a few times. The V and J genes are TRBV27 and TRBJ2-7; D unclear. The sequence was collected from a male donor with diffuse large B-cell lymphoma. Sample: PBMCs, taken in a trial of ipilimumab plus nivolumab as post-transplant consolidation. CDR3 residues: CASSLSPDTIYEQYF. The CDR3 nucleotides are TGTGCCAGCAGTTTATCTCCGGATACCATTTACGAGCAGTACTTC.